This T cell receptor (beta chain) was documented in a study of early T cells in non-severe SARS-CoV-2 infection. Study at large: The sequenced material was bulk RNA from unsorted whole blood, and its chains were unpaired.

This clonotype came up many times. The germline CDR1 and CDR2 sequences are SNHLY and FYNNEI. The CDR3 sequence is 19 residues long. The junction had 21 bases not matched to a gene; V was cut back by 5 bases and J by 3 bases. Individually, cDNA molecules had unique molecular identifiers attached to them. TCRdb fed the 5' RACE reads into MiXCR, producing one record per CDR3 protein. The sample records about 110,000 distinct CDR3 sequences, roughly an eighth being singletons. Sequenced material: whole blood, taken at baseline. The chain couples TRBV2 to TRBJ1-1; TRBD1 aligns across 7 bases. This receptor was taken from an adult who was a healthcare worker with PCR-confirmed SARS-CoV-2 infection or an uninfected control (not recorded which). CDR3: CASSKLFTGDPLADTEAFF. The CDR3 DNA is TGTGCCAGCAGTAAACTATTTACAGGGGACCCTTTGGCGGACACTGAAGCTTTCTTT.